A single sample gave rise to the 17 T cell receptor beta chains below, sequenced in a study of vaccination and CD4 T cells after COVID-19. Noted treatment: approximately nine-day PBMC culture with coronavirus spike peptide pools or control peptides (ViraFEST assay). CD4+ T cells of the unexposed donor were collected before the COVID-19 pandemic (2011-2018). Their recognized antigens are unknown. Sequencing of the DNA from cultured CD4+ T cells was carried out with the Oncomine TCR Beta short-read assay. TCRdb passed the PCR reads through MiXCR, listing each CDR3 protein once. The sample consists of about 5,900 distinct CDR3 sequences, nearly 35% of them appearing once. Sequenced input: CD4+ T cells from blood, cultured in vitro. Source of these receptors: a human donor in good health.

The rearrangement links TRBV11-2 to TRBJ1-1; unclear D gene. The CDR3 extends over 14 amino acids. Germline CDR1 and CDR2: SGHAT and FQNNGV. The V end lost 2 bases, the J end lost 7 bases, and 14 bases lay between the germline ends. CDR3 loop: CASSLSVIGLEAFF. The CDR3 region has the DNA TGTGCCAGCAGCTTATCTGTTATCGGCCTTGAAGCTTTCTTT.

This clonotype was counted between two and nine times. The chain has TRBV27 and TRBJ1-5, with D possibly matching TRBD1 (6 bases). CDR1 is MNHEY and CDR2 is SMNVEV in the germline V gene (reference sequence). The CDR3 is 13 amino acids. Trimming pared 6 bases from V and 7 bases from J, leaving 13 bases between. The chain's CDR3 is CASSITGRQPQHF. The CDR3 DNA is TGTGCCAGCAGCATCACAGGGCGGCAGCCCCAGCATTTT.

The CDR3 protein is CASSKGTGELFF. For the CDR3, the DNA is TGTGCCAGCAGTAAAGGGACCGGGGAGCTGTTTTTT. The chain recombines TRBV6-4 with TRBJ2-2; D is ambiguous. In germline, CDR1 is MRHNA, CDR2 SNTAGT. CDR3 length: 12 residues. V lost 5 bases, J lost 5 bases, and 6 bases lay in between.

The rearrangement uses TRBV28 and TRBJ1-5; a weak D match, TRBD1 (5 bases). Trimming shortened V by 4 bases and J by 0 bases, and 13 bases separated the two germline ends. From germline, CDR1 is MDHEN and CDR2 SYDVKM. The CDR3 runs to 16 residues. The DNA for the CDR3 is TGTGCCAGCAGTTCCTCAAGGGGATATAGCAATCAGCCCCAGCATTTT. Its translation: CASSSSRGYSNQPQHF.

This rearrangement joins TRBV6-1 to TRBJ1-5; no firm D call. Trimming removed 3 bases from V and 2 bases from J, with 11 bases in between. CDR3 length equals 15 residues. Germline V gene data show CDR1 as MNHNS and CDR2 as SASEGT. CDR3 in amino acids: CASSEGRYGNQPQHF. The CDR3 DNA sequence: TGTGCCAGCAGTGAGGGGAGGTATGGCAATCAGCCCCAGCATTTT.

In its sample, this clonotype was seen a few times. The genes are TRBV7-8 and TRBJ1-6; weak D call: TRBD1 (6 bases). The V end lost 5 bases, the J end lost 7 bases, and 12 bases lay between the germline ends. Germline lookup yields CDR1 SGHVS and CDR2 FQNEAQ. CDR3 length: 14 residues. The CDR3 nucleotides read TGTGCCAGCAGCCCCCAGGGGAGAAATTCACCCCTCCACTTT. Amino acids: CASSPQGRNSPLHF.

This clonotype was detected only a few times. The CDR3 is CASRPQGEGLNQPQHF. Here the CDR3 DNA reads TGTGCCAGCAGACCACAGGGAGAGGGTTTAAATCAGCCCCAGCATTTT. V and J are TRBV27 and TRBJ1-5, with a possible D match to TRBD1 (6 bases). The CDR3 is 16 residues long. Germline-derived CDR1 and CDR2 are MNHEY and SMNVEV (reference sequence). Trimming removed 6 bases at V and 4 bases at J, with 19 bases between.

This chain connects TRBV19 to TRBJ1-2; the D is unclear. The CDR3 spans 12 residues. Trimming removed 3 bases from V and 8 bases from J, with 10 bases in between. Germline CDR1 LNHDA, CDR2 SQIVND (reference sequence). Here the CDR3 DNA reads TGTGCCAGTAGTATGTCGGGCGGAGGCTACACCTTC. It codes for CASSMSGGGYTF.

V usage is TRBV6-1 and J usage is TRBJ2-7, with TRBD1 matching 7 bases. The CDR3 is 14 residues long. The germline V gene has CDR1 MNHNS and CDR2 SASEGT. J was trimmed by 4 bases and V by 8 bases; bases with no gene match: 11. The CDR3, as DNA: TGTGCCAGCGCAGACAGGGCGTCCGCATACGAGCAGTACTTC. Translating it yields CASADRASAYEQYF.

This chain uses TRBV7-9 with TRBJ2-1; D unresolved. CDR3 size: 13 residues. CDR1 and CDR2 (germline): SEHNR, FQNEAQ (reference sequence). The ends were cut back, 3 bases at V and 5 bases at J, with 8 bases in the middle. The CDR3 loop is CASSLAVNNEQFF. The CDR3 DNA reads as TGTGCCAGCAGCTTGGCCGTAAACAATGAGCAGTTCTTC.

CDR3 protein: CASSGENYGYTF. The CDR3 DNA reads TGTGCCAGTAGTGGGGAAAACTATGGCTACACCTTC. The chain is built from TRBV19 and TRBJ1-2; no clear D. The CDR3 runs 12 residues. Trimming cost V 5 bases and J 2 bases, with 6 bases left between them. Germline CDR1 reads LNHDA; CDR2 reads SQIVND (reference sequence).

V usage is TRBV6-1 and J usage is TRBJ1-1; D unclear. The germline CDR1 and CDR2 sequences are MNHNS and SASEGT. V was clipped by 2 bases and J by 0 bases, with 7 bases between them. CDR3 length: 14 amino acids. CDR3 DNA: TGTGCCAGCAGTGAATGGTGGATGAACACTGAAGCTTTCTTT. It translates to CASSEWWMNTEAFF.

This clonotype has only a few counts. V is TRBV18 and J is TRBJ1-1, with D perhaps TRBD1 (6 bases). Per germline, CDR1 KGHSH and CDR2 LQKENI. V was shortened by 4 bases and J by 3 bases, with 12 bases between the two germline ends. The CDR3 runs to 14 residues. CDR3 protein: CASSLRQADTEAFF. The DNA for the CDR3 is TGTGCCAGCTCACTACGACAGGCGGACACTGAAGCTTTCTTT.

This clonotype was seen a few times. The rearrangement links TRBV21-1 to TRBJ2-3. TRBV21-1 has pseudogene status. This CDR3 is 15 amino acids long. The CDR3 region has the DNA TGTGCCAGCAGCGAAATGGTAACTTCCACAGATACGCAGTATTTT. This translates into CASSEMVTSTDTQYF.

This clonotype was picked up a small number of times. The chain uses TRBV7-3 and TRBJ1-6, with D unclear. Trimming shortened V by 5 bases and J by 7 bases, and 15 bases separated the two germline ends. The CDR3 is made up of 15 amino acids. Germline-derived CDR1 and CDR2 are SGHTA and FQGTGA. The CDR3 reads CASSQVGGRNSPLHF. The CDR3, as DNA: TGTGCCAGCAGCCAAGTTGGAGGGCGGAATTCACCCCTCCACTTT.

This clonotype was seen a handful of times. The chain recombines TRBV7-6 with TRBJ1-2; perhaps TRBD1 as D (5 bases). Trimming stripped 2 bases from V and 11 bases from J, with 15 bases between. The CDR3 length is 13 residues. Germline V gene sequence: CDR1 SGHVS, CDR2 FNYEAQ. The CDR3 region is CASSLRRDSGYTF. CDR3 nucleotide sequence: TGTGCCAGCAGCTTAAGGAGGGACTCGGGGTACACCTTC.

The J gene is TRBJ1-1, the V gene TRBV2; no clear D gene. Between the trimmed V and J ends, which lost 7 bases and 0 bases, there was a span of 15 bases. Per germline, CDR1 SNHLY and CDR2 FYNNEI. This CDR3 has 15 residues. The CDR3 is CASTLAGRLNTEAFF. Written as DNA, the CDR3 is TGTGCCAGCACCCTTGCCGGTCGGCTGAACACTGAAGCTTTCTTT.